The clone carrying this TCR beta chain was picked up many times. Its target is unknown. The sample comes from a study of response to subunit inactivated influenza vaccine. Notes on the study in general: With each seasonal influenza vaccination, the authors suggested, few new T cells are recruited.

The CDR3 is made up of 15 amino acids. The V gene end was trimmed by 7 bases and the J gene end by 9 bases; junction bases not matched to a gene: 13. The V gene's germline CDR1 is SGHTA and CDR2 FQGNSA. In TCRdb, the RT-PCR reads were re-called with MiXCR into one record per CDR3 protein. The repertoire holds roughly 180,000 distinct CDR3 sequences, with approximately 9.2% as singletons. The rearrangement uses TRBV7-2 and TRBJ2-7; 12 nucleotides align to TRBD1. The sequence came from a man between 50 and 59 years old who received an inactivated influenza vaccine. Sequenced material: non-naive T cells sorted from PBMCs, taken on the day of vaccination. The CDR3 bases are TGTGCCAGCACAACCGGCGGGACAGGGGGCGCCGTGCAGTACTTC. Amino acids: CASTTGGTGGAVQYF.